These T cell receptor beta chains were read from a single sample in a study of blood T cell repertoires in COVID-19. This table comes from immunoSEQ multiplex PCR, and its TCRdb copy is limited to in-frame clones, with some not included. The sample lists around 95,000 clones; 90% were seen once. The sample comprised peripheral blood. These receptors were collected from a man in his fifties with acute or convalescent COVID-19. Each CDR3 is given with its conserved first and last residue. Each record gives: clone size, J gene, V gene, CDR3 length, CDR3 protein. Rows may omit the clone size; those that give it use once, few, many or a size class.

.,TRBJ1-6,TRBV27,15,CASSPGQGAGSPLHF
.,TRBJ1-1,TRBV6-4,14,CASRATGAYTEAFF
.,TRBJ2-3,TRBV29-1,14,CSGRRQGSTDTQYF
.,TRBJ2-1,TRBV21-1,16,CASSKNGRGSYNEQFF
.,TRBJ1-1,TRBV29-1,12,CSPGGEVMGAFF
many,TRBJ1-1,TRBV19,13,CASIGSLNTEAFF
.,TRBJ1-5,TRBV4-3,14,CASSRDRGNQPQHF
.,TRBJ1-6,TRBV23-1,16,CASSQSRLDRESPLHF
once,TRBJ2-1,TRBV5-4,15,CASSQDRGKGNEQFF
.,TRBJ2-5,TRBV15,14,CATSRVRARETQYF
.,TRBJ2-7,TRBV6-1,12,CASSELRREQYF
.,TRBJ2-7,TRBV5-1,13,CASSQGQSYEQYF
.,TRBJ2-7,TRBV11-3,16,CASSPTGTGGTYEQYF
.,TRBJ2-1,TRBV12-5,16,CASGRLAGSSYNEQFF
.,TRBJ1-2,TRBV6-1,16,CASSEELTGWSQGYTF
.,TRBJ1-1,TRBV2,13,CASSGQVLTEAFF
.,TRBJ1-6,TRBV19,18,CASSRPLGQARLVWPLHF
.,TRBJ1-1,TRBV30,12,CAWSVRRTDAFF
.,TRBJ1-3,TRBV7-2,16,CASSAPGQVSGNTIYF
.,TRBJ2-1,TRBV19,15,CASSMAISSYNEQFF
few,TRBJ1-2,TRBV11-2,16,CASSPTPGTASFGYTF
.,TRBJ2-7,TRBV11-3,17,CASSLVLAGGAAGEQYF
.,TRBJ1-5,TRBV5-4,14,CASTIGGTNQPQHF
.,TRBJ2-3,TRBV11-2,15,CASAILAGLTDTQYF
.,TRBJ1-1,TRBV7-8,13,CASQQGWGTEAFF
.,TRBJ2-7,TRBV7-4,15,CASSLAQGVTYEQYF
.,TRBJ2-7,TRBV9,15,CASSSLAGAFHEQYF
.,TRBJ1-2,TRBV19,12,CASLGQYYGYTF
.,TRBJ2-3,TRBV2,14,CASDRDRGSDTQYF
.,TRBJ2-1,TRBV5-1,14,CASSFLALSNEQFF
.,TRBJ2-1,TRBV11-2,16,CASSRTSGSLRNEQFF
.,TRBJ2-2,TRBV9,16,CASSVESGSRTGELFF
.,TRBJ1-4,TRBV20-1,15,CSASAGGGTNEKLFF
.,TRBJ1-2,TRBV19,16,CASTPVTGGVWYGYTF
once,TRBJ1-4,TRBV4-1,15,CASSQVLEGFEKLFF
.,TRBJ2-3,TRBV3-1/TRBV3-2,14,CASSQGRGPDTQYF
.,TRBJ1-1,TRBV29-1,13,CSAGTGGVTEAFF
few,TRBJ1-5,TRBV2,15,CASSPEGVGSQPQHF
.,TRBJ1-2,TRBV10-3,15,CAISGGTGVSYGYTF
.,TRBJ1-6,TRBV19,16,CASSIGRQPLNSPLHF
.,TRBJ2-2,TRBV19,17,CASRSRGTSGNTGELFF
.,TRBJ1-1,TRBV7-2,16,CASEFQYGTGGNEAFF
once,TRBJ2-5,TRBV5-8,15,CASSRGLAVGETQYF
.,TRBJ2-1,TRBV11-2,15,CASSLVVGGGNEQFF
.,TRBJ2-1,TRBV5-4,11,CASSLGQAQFF
.,TRBJ1-5,TRBV7-9,14,CASSRDRAPQPQHF
.,TRBJ2-5,TRBV18,17,CASSPLFFRGAQETQYF
few,TRBJ2-1,TRBV30,15,CAWKIGSGSYNEQFF
.,TRBJ1-5,TRBV5-6,15,CASSPRRGNNQPQHF